The rows below give T cell receptor beta chains drawn from one sample of a study of siplizumab effects on memory and regulatory T cells. Libraries were prepared by immunoSEQ multiplex PCR; TCRdb keeps only in-frame clonotypes and omits some of them. The sample has 95,000 to 110,000 clones, 93% seen once. The sample comprised Tregs sorted from blood. Every receptor here comes from a human donor in good health. Each CDR3 is given with its conserved first and last residue. Fields, in order: V gene, D gene, J gene, clone size, CDR3 DNA, CDR3 protein. The D gene is left open where the match is weak. Expanded clones are given a class, and other clones once, few, many or no size at all.

V gene: TRBV4-1
D gene: -
J gene: TRBJ1-1
clone size: -
CDR3 DNA: TGCGCCAGCAGGGGATTTGACACCACTGAAGCTTTCTTT
CDR3 protein: CASRGFDTTEAFF

V gene: TRBV11-2
D gene: -
J gene: TRBJ1-2
clone size: -
CDR3 DNA: TGTGCCAGCAGCTTGGAGGGAACGGGCTATGGCTACACCTTC
CDR3 protein: CASSLEGTGYGYTF

V gene: TRBV19
D gene: -
J gene: TRBJ2-7
clone size: -
CDR3 DNA: TGTGCCAGTAGTATAACCCAGGGTGACTACGAGCAGTACTTC
CDR3 protein: CASSITQGDYEQYF

V gene: TRBV6-5
D gene: -
J gene: TRBJ1-2
clone size: -
CDR3 DNA: TGTGCCAGCGGCTTGCCAGGCAACTATGGCTACACCTTC
CDR3 protein: CASGLPGNYGYTF

V gene: TRBV6-6
D gene: -
J gene: TRBJ1-6
clone size: -
CDR3 DNA: TGTGCCAGCAGTTACACCGGGTCGGGCTCACCCCTCCACTTT
CDR3 protein: CASSYTGSGSPLHF

V gene: TRBV2
D gene: -
J gene: TRBJ1-5
clone size: -
CDR3 DNA: TGTGCCAGCAGTGTCCCAGGGTACCCCAATCAGCCCCAGCATTTT
CDR3 protein: CASSVPGYPNQPQHF

V gene: TRBV30
D gene: -
J gene: TRBJ1-1
clone size: -
CDR3 DNA: TGTGCCTGGAGGTCATTAACAGGGCTGAACACTGAAGCTTTCTTT
CDR3 protein: CAWRSLTGLNTEAFF

V gene: TRBV13
D gene: -
J gene: TRBJ2-2
clone size: -
CDR3 DNA: TGTGCCAGCAGCTCCGGGACAAATAGGGGTCGGGAGCTGTTTTTT
CDR3 protein: CASSSGTNRGRELFF

V gene: TRBV6-6
D gene: TRBD1
J gene: TRBJ1-2
clone size: -
CDR3 DNA: TGTGCCAGCAGTCAACCGGGACAGGGGACCTATGGCTACACCTTC
CDR3 protein: CASSQPGQGTYGYTF

V gene: TRBV4-2
D gene: -
J gene: TRBJ2-7
clone size: once
CDR3 DNA: TGTGCCAGCAGCCGCACAGGCGACGACGAGCAGTACTTC
CDR3 protein: CASSRTGDDEQYF

V gene: TRBV28
D gene: -
J gene: TRBJ2-7
clone size: once
CDR3 DNA: TGTGCCAGCAGTTGGCGACAGGGAGGTCTGCCGGACTTC
CDR3 protein: CASSWRQGGLPDF

V gene: TRBV5-4
D gene: TRBD1
J gene: TRBJ2-2
clone size: -
CDR3 DNA: TGTGCCAGCAGTCTACAGGGGGTTCGCACCGGGGAGCTGTTTTTT
CDR3 protein: CASSLQGVRTGELFF

V gene: TRBV5-6
D gene: -
J gene: TRBJ1-2
clone size: -
CDR3 DNA: TGTGCCAGCAGCTTGGGGGCGGCGACCCTTGGCTACACCTTC
CDR3 protein: CASSLGAATLGYTF

V gene: TRBV19
D gene: -
J gene: TRBJ2-3
clone size: once
CDR3 DNA: TGTGCCAGTAGTATTTGGGACGCAGATACGCAGTATTTT
CDR3 protein: CASSIWDADTQYF

V gene: TRBV4-2
D gene: TRBD1
J gene: TRBJ2-1
clone size: -
CDR3 DNA: TGTGCCAGCCGCCTGGGGACAGAATCTTGGAATGAGCAGTTCTTC
CDR3 protein: CASRLGTESWNEQFF

V gene: TRBV18
D gene: TRBD1
J gene: TRBJ1-2
clone size: -
CDR3 DNA: TGTGCCAGCTCATCCCCGGCCGGGACAGGGGACGGCTACACCTTC
CDR3 protein: CASSSPAGTGDGYTF

V gene: TRBV6-5
D gene: -
J gene: TRBJ2-7
clone size: -
CDR3 DNA: TGTGCCTACTACGAGCAGTACTTC
CDR3 protein: CAYYEQYF

V gene: TRBV5-1
D gene: -
J gene: TRBJ2-5
clone size: -
CDR3 DNA: TGCGCCAGCAGCTTGGGAGGAAATTTAGGTCGAGAGACCCAGTACTTC
CDR3 protein: CASSLGGNLGRETQYF

V gene: TRBV5-1
D gene: TRBD1
J gene: TRBJ2-7
clone size: -
CDR3 DNA: TGCGCCAGCAGCTTGGCCACAGGGGGCTACGAGCAGTACTTC
CDR3 protein: CASSLATGGYEQYF

V gene: TRBV6-1
D gene: TRBD1
J gene: TRBJ2-7
clone size: -
CDR3 DNA: TGTGCCAGCAGTGAGCAGGGACAGTCGTCCTACGAGCAGTACTTC
CDR3 protein: CASSEQGQSSYEQYF

V gene: TRBV4-2
D gene: -
J gene: TRBJ1-3
clone size: -
CDR3 DNA: TGTGCCAGCAGCCAAGAGTCAGGGGCCGGAAACACCATATATTTT
CDR3 protein: CASSQESGAGNTIYF

V gene: TRBV5-6
D gene: TRBD1
J gene: TRBJ2-5
clone size: -
CDR3 DNA: TGTGCCAGCAGCTTGGCGACAGGGTTGGTAGAGACCCAGTACTTC
CDR3 protein: CASSLATGLVETQYF

V gene: TRBV19
D gene: -
J gene: TRBJ2-2
clone size: -
CDR3 DNA: TGTGCCAGTAGCCCCGGGACCACCACCGGGGAGCTGTTTTTT
CDR3 protein: CASSPGTTTGELFF

V gene: TRBV30
D gene: TRBD1
J gene: TRBJ1-6
clone size: -
CDR3 DNA: TGTGCCTGGAGTGCTGGACAGGGGAATTCACCCCTCCACTTT
CDR3 protein: CAWSAGQGNSPLHF

V gene: TRBV6-5
D gene: TRBD1
J gene: TRBJ1-5
clone size: -
CDR3 DNA: TGTGCCAGCAGTAACGGACAGGGTAGTCAGCCCCAGCATTTT
CDR3 protein: CASSNGQGSQPQHF

V gene: TRBV15
D gene: -
J gene: TRBJ2-3
clone size: -
CDR3 DNA: TGTGCCACCAGCAGAGGCCCAGATACGCAGTATTTT
CDR3 protein: CATSRGPDTQYF

V gene: TRBV12-1
D gene: -
J gene: TRBJ1-2
clone size: few
CDR3 DNA: TGTGCCAGCAGCTACCCGACAGGGGGCGACGGGTATGGCTACACCTTC
CDR3 protein: CASSYPTGGDGYGYTF

V gene: TRBV15
D gene: TRBD1
J gene: TRBJ2-1
clone size: -
CDR3 DNA: TGTGCCACCAGCAGAGTTCGGGACAGGGGGCGAAATGAGCAGTTCTTC
CDR3 protein: CATSRVRDRGRNEQFF

V gene: TRBV27
D gene: TRBD2
J gene: TRBJ2-1
clone size: -
CDR3 DNA: TGTGCCAGCAGCCTAGCGGGAGCCTCCTACAATGAGCAGTTCTTC
CDR3 protein: CASSLAGASYNEQFF

V gene: TRBV19
D gene: -
J gene: TRBJ2-2
clone size: -
CDR3 DNA: TGTGCCAGCCGGGACATCAACACCGGGGAGCTGTTTTTT
CDR3 protein: CASRDINTGELFF